Included here is one T cell receptor beta chain sequence, with context. Its antigen remains undetermined. No clone much larger than this one lies a single base away; base qualities are absent. Each collaborating institution followed its own protocols to collect whole blood in K2EDTA tubes. For TCRbeta analysis, collaborators shipped samples in one of three forms: frozen whole blood, isolated PBMCs, or DNA extracted from either of those sample types. From the cysteine through the phenylalanine, the CDR3 covers 16 amino acids. Only CDR3 DNA remains: 48 bases, in frame from the first base. Looking up the germline V gene yields CDR1 SGHTA and CDR2 FQGNSA. V lost 5 bases and J lost 7 bases, and the count of bases not matched to a germline gene is 9. TCRbeta CDR3 regions were amplified from genomic DNA using the immunoSEQ Assay, a bias-controlled multiplex PCR. In the paper's pipeline: Nucleated cell counts per sample were estimated from amplification of reference gene primers within the assay. To quantify the absolute abundance of each unique TCRbeta CDR3 rearrangement, sequence reads were collapsed and filtered. Productive Simpson clonality was computed per sample as the square root of Simpson's diversity index over productive rearrangements. TCRdb retrieved this table from immuneACCESS and kept in-frame rearrangements only. Not all clones are present; in checked studies, unresolved V genes account for under half, and no reason is known for the remainder. V, J and clone size derive from that table, while D and trimming were established from the DNA sequence. The sample has about 360,000 clones on record, more than 75% of them singletons. About 3% of the sample comes from the top ten.

This entry comes from a study of blood T cell repertoires in COVID-19 (dated by TCRdb to 2020 to 2022). Regarding the complete study: The collaborator samples originated in the United States, Italy and Spain and spanned the acute and convalescent phases of COVID-19. The material from the prospective study consisted of cDNA or gDNA derived from T cells, B-cell-depleted T cells, or PBMCs. The dataset comprised deeply sampled blood TCRbeta repertoires from subjects exposed to, actively infected with, or recovered from COVID-19. The repertoires were released in a freely available public database intended as a resource for research on the immune response to SARS-CoV-2. Samples were obtained from the ongoing ImmuneRACE study (first 160 participants) and from approximately 1,200 subjects provided by 6 global collaborators. Nearly every sample came with metadata listing a de-identified subject ID, COVID-19 status, age in years and sex. Where available, HLA class I and class II types were obtained from metadata supplied by the sample provider rather than from assay-based typing.

Paper-wide results and their limitations: The amount of clinical and demographic metadata varied by source and participant and was provided uncurated.

The clonotype comes from a human donor in a cohort sampled during active COVID-19. The material sequenced was peripheral blood. The chain is made from TRBV7-2 and TRBJ1-6, and 9 bases in between align with TRBD1. The CDR3 reads CASSTRPGTGNSPLHF. The bases read TGTGCCAGCAGCACTAGGCCCGGGACAGGGAATTCACCCCTCCACTTT.